The TCR beta chain described here comes from a study of T cells in Graves' hyperthyroidism and ophthalmopathy. Study-level results: Ophthalmopathy stood apart from stable hyperthyroidism in a 13 V-J model. Among thyroid clonotypes expanded above 0.001, most also appeared in blood.

Amplification yielded TCR beta CDR3 regions, with RNA transcripts as the source. RT-PCR in the first round (using the HTBI primer set) targeted the TCR CDR3. TCRdb itself ran the multiplex PCR reads through MiXCR, one entry per CDR3 protein. The sample includes 300,000 to 400,000 distinct CDR3 sequences, about 13% of them seen just once. Germline V gene lookup returns CDR1 MNHEY and CDR2 SMNVEV (reference sequence). V was clipped by 3 bases and J by 5 bases, with 13 bases between them. This CDR3 spans 14 amino acids. Those with hyperthyroidism were 18 to 65 years old, newly diagnosed, and ill for under 2 months. The source of the PBMCs was more than 9.5 ml of fresh peripheral blood. This clonotype was observed at least ten times. The antigen is not known.

This sequence joins TRBV27 and TRBJ2-5; perhaps TRBD2 as D (5 bases). The TCR was taken from a woman under 30 with Graves' hyperthyroidism. The specimen was blood. CDR3 protein: CASSFINRGETQYF. CDR3 in DNA: TGTGCCAGCAGTTTCATCAACAGAGGGGAGACCCAGTACTTC.